This section outlines one T cell receptor (beta chain) sequence together with its context. As yet, its antigen is unknown. This entry belongs to a study of T cells in localized non-small cell lung cancer. Study-wide findings and caveats: Higher adjacent-lung clonality was associated with shorter survival. Since sequencing was restricted to only one region of the tumor, intratumor heterogeneity remains a possibility. T cell clonality was highest in uninvolved adjacent lung, above tumor.

Using immunoSEQ multiplex PCR, the repertoire was profiled, and TCRdb retains in-frame clones only, with some absent. The table records 3,000 to 4,000 clones, less than 30% of them present only once. The germline V gene encodes CDR1 MDHEN and CDR2 SYDVKM. The germline V and J ends were trimmed by 3 bases and 0 bases, with 15 bases remaining between them. This CDR3 is built from 17 residues. The sequence was collected from a man aged 35 to 69 with stage I lung adenocarcinoma. This specimen consisted of lung tumor tissue, obtained before any cancer treatment. The chain links TRBV28 to TRBJ1-3; D not resolved. The CDR3 bases are TGTGCCAGCAGTTTCCATAACCGGGCCAACTCTGGAAACACCATATATTTT. It specifies CASSFHNRANSGNTIYF.